Each of the 11 T cell receptor beta chains below was sequenced from the same sample in a study of T cells after yellow fever vaccination. TCRdb re-called the 5' RACE reads through MiXCR, storing one row per CDR3 protein. The sample contains about 75,000 distinct CDR3 sequences, approximately 7.3% of which appear only once. Sequenced material: CD8+ T cells sorted from PBMCs, taken roughly 10 days after the first yellow fever vaccination. These receptor sequences come from a young man who received the YFV17D yellow fever vaccine.

The chain links TRBV6-1 to TRBJ2-5, with 7 bases identical to TRBD2. Germline lookup yields CDR1 MNHNS and CDR2 SASEGT. Trimming cost V 7 bases and J 1 base; bases outside gene matches: 6. The CDR3 is made up of 14 amino acids. The CDR3: CASTREVIQETQYF. The DNA for the CDR3 is TGTGCCAGCACCCGGGAGGTGATCCAAGAGACCCAGTACTTC.

This clonotype has a handful of counts. The gene calls are TRBV6-1 and TRBJ1-5; perhaps TRBD1 as D (6 bases). Trimming stripped 10 bases from V and 5 bases from J, with 18 bases between. Germline lookup yields CDR1 MNHNS and CDR2 SASEGT. There are 14 residues in the CDR3. CDR3 sequence reads: CAIGRGSSDQPQHF. CDR3 bases: TGTGCCATTGGCAGGGGCAGCTCGGATCAGCCCCAGCATTTT.

This clonotype was found many times. The chain combines TRBV27 with TRBJ2-2; 10 bases fit TRBD2. The V and J ends lost 6 bases and 8 bases, in that order; junction bases with no gene match: 6. In germline, CDR1 is MNHEY, CDR2 SMNVEV (reference sequence). The CDR3 consists of 14 residues. As DNA, the CDR3 is TGTGCCAGCAGGCTAGCGGGGGCTGGAGGGGAGCTGTTTTTT. It codes for CASRLAGAGGELFF.

The V gene is TRBV7-9, the J gene TRBJ2-2, with D possibly matching TRBD2 (5 bases). This CDR3 is 15 amino acids long. In germline, CDR1 is SEHNR, CDR2 FQNEAQ (reference sequence). V shed 3 bases and J shed 3 bases, with 11 bases lying between them. CDR3 coding DNA: TGTGCCAGCAGCTTCGGGGTGTTGTACACCGGGGAGCTGTTTTTT. Amino acids: CASSFGVLYTGELFF.

CDR3 in DNA: TGCGCCAGCGGTTGGACAGGGACTGAAGCTTTCTTT. Encoded protein: CASGWTGTEAFF. V is TRBV10-2 and J is TRBJ1-1; 8 bases agree with TRBD1. CDR3 size: 12 residues. The ends lost 8 bases at V and 5 bases at J; junction bases unmatched: 4. Germline V gene data show CDR1 as WSHSY and CDR2 as SAAADI.

At least ten counts were recorded for this clonotype. This sequence joins TRBV25-1 and TRBJ2-5, with D unresolved. The CDR3 extends over 14 amino acids. Germline V gives CDR1 MGHDK, CDR2 SYGVNS. Trimming shortened V by 6 bases and J by 3 bases, and 14 bases separated the two germline ends. This CDR3 is CASSAIATEETQYF. DNA of the CDR3: TGTGCCAGCAGCGCGATCGCGACCGAAGAGACCCAGTACTTC.

This clonotype was detected ten times or more. The genes are TRBV7-2 and TRBJ2-5, with 7 bases aligning to TRBD2. V shed 6 bases and J 7 bases; nucleotides not matched to a gene: 5. The germline V gene encodes CDR1 SGHTA and CDR2 FQGNSA. The CDR3 has 12 amino acids. CDR3 residues: CASRSGVGTQYF. The CDR3 DNA sequence: TGTGCCAGCAGGAGCGGGGTTGGGACCCAGTACTTC.

This rearrangement joins TRBV4-1 to TRBJ1-6; no definite D call. This CDR3 is built from 14 residues. V was trimmed by 1 base and J by 14 bases, leaving 15 bases between them. Germline loops: CDR1 MGHRA, CDR2 YSYEKL. The CDR3 nucleotides read TGCGCCAGCAGCCAAGTCCCGGGGAGGGAATCCCTCCACTTT. It translates to CASSQVPGRESLHF.

This clonotype appeared a few times. The chain couples TRBV7-8 to TRBJ2-2; D gene ambiguous. Per the germline V gene, CDR1 is SGHVS and CDR2 is FQNEAQ. This CDR3 region has 14 residues. Deletions cut 5 bases from V and 3 bases from J, with 10 bases between. The CDR3 region has the DNA TGTGCCAGCAGCCTTTGGATGTACACCGGGGAGCTGTTTTTT. Translating it yields CASSLWMYTGELFF.

Ten or more counts support this clonotype. The rearrangement uses TRBV6-1 and TRBJ2-3; 7 bases align to TRBD1. After removal of 10 bases from V and 0 bases from J, the junction contained 4 bases not matched to a gene. Germline-derived CDR1 and CDR2 are MNHNS and SASEGT. The CDR3 spans 13 residues. The CDR3 DNA sequence: TGTGCCACAGGGGGTACTAGCACAGATACGCAGTATTTT. This translates into CATGGTSTDTQYF.

This chain uses TRBV29-1 with TRBJ1-3; TRBD1 matches at 7 bases. The CDR3 has 13 amino acids. The germline V gene encodes CDR1 SQVTM and CDR2 ANQGSEA. Trimming at V came to 5 bases and at J to 4 bases, leaving 5 bases not matched to a gene. CDR3 DNA sequence: TGCAGCGTTAAAGGGACAGAAGGAAACACCATATATTTT. Its translation: CSVKGTEGNTIYF.